The clone carrying this T cell receptor beta chain was counted many times. Its matching antigen is unknown. The CDR3 end is not reached by the read, which stops 3 residues before it; the germline J gene fills it in. Both groups were predominantly of Caucasian heritage. The data stem from a study of T cell clonality in common variable immunodeficiency. Control and CVID samples contributed equal amounts of genomic DNA. Assay: immunoSEQ multiplex PCR; the TCRdb copy retains only in-frame clones and omits some. The sample shows roughly 25,000 clones, none of them appearing just once. Overall study results and limits: TCRbeta clonality was increased in CVID versus healthy controls. Reportedly, TCR beta sequences from common variable immunodeficiency showed fewer deletions and N-nucleotide insertions.

Germline assignment: CDR1 DFQATT and CDR2 SNEGSKA (reference sequence). CDR3 length equals 15 residues. Trimming cost V 2 bases and J 5 bases, with 19 bases left between them. This clonotype originated in a human donor with common variable immunodeficiency. The chain uses TRBV20-1 and TRBJ2-7; D might be TRBD1 (7 bases). The sequenced sample consisted of peripheral blood mononuclear cells. The CDR3 loop is CSARRFETGTDEQYF. Incomplete CDR3 DNA: TGCAGTGCTAGAAGGTTCGAGACAGGGACTGACGAG.